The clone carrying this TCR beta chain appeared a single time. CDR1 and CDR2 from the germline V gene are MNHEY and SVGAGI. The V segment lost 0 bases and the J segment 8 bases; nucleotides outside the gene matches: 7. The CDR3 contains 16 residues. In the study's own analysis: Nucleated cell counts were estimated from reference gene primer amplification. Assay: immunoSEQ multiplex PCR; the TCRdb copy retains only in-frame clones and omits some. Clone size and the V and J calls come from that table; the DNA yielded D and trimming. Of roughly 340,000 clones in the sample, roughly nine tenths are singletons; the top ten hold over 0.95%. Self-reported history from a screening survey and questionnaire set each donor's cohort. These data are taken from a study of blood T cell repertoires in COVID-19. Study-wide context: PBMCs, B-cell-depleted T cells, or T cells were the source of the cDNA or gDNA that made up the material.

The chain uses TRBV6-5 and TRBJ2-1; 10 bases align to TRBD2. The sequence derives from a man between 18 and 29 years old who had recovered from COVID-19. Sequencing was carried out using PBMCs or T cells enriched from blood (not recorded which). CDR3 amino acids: CASSYSQRGGLDEQFF. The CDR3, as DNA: TGTGCCAGCAGTTACTCACAGCGGGGGGGCCTGGATGAGCAGTTCTTC.